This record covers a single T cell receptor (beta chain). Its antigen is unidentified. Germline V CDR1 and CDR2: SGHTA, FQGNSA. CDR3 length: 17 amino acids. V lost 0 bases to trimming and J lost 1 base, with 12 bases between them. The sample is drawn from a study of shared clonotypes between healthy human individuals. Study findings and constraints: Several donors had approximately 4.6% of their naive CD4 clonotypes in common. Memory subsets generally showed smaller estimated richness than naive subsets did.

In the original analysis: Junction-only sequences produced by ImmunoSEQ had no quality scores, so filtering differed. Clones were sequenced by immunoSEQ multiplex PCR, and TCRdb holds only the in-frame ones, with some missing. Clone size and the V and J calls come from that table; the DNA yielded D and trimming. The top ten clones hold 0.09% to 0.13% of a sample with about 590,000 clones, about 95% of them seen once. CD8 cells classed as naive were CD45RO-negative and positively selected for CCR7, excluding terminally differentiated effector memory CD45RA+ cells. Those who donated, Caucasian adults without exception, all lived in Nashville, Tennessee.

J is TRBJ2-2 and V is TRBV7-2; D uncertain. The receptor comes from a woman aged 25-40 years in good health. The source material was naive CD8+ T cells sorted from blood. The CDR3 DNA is TGTGCCAGCAGCTTAGCGCCAGGCTGGGGGAACACCGGGGAGCTGTTTTTT. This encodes CASSLAPGWGNTGELFF.